The 27 T cell receptor beta chains listed next were all sequenced from one sample in a study of graft-versus-host responses after intestinal transplantation. The method was immunoSEQ multiplex PCR; TCRdb's version includes in-frame clones alone and lacks a portion of them. The sample has tens of thousands of clones; about 90% are singletons. The specimen was PBMCs, collected 98 days after intestinal transplantation. Receptors were obtained from a human patient who received an intestinal transplant, so some T cells may come from the graft donor.

The chain links TRBV6-6 to TRBJ1-1, with unresolved D. The CDR3 spans 13 residues. The V gene's germline CDR1 is MNHNY and CDR2 SVGAGI (reference sequence). The ends were cut back, 5 bases at V and 4 bases at J, with 11 bases in the middle. CDR3: CASSRLEGTEAFF. In DNA form, the CDR3 reads TGTGCCAGCAGTAGACTGGAAGGCACTGAAGCTTTCTTT.

The rearrangement joins TRBV5-6 to TRBJ1-5; possibly TRBD1 for D (5 bases). V was shortened by 0 bases and J by 2 bases, with 9 bases between the two germline ends. The CDR3 is 15 amino acids. Germline V gene data show CDR1 as SGHDT and CDR2 as YYEEEE. CDR3 loop: CASSLAQTGNQPQHF. The CDR3 nucleotides read TGTGCCAGCAGCTTGGCCCAGACAGGCAATCAGCCCCAGCATTTT.

The gene calls are TRBV5-6 and TRBJ1-1; TRBD1 matches 8 bases. This CDR3 has 16 residues. CDR1 is SGHDT and CDR2 is YYEEEE in the germline V gene. V gave up 0 bases and J gave up 0 bases; unmatched junction bases: 4. Here the CDR3 DNA reads TGTGCCAGCAGCTTGGCCCAGGGGGCGATGAACACTGAAGCTTTCTTT. It specifies CASSLAQGAMNTEAFF. The whole variable domain, remainder taken from reference TRBV5-6 and TRBJ1-1, is DAGVTQSPTHLIKTRGQQVTLRCSPKSGHDTVSWYQQALGQGPQFIFQYYEEEERQRGNFPDRFSGHQFPNYSSELNVNALLLGDSALYLCASSLAQGAMNTEAFFGQGTRLTVV.

The CDR3 bases are TGTGCCAGCAGTTACAGAGGGGATACGCAGTATTTT. Translated, it gives CASSYRGDTQYF. This chain joins TRBV25-1 and TRBJ2-3; tentative D call: TRBD2 (5 bases). CDR1 is MGHDK, CDR2 SYGVNS, per germline. Between the trimmed V and J ends, which lost 5 bases and 6 bases, there was a span of 9 bases. The CDR3 runs to 12 residues.

As concerns this clone: Different DNA sequences within this sample yield the same CDR3. The chain has TRBV6-5 and TRBJ2-7, with D unclear. The length of the CDR3 is 12 residues. The germline V gene has CDR1 MNHEY and CDR2 SVGAGI. Trimming took off 0 bases at V and 6 bases at J, with 6 bases between the two ends. The CDR3 reads CASSYSSGEQYF. CDR3 in DNA: TGTGCCAGCAGTTACTCATCGGGCGAGCAGTACTTC.

This clone was counted a single time. The genes are TRBV2 and TRBJ2-7, with D perhaps matching TRBD1 or TRBD2 (5 bases each). The V gene's germline CDR1 is SNHLY and CDR2 FYNNEI. Trimming removed 6 bases at V and 6 bases at J, with 15 bases between. CDR3 length: 13 amino acids. The CDR3 nucleotides read TGTGCCAGCAGCCCCCGTTGGGGACGCGAGCAGTACTTC. Protein: CASSPRWGREQYF.

The table lists this clone with a count of one. The chain carries TRBV7-9 and TRBJ1-4; 7 bases fit TRBD1. With 5 bases clipped from V and 11 bases from J, the junction kept 8 bases outside the gene matches. Per the germline V gene, CDR1 is SEHNR and CDR2 is FQNEAQ (reference sequence). The CDR3 runs to 13 residues. This chain's CDR3 is CASSPGQDGKLFF. CDR3 in DNA: TGTGCCAGCAGCCCCGGACAGGATGGCAAACTGTTTTTT.

The table lists this clone with a count of one. This chain links TRBV9 with TRBJ1-6; a possible D gene is TRBD1 (5 bases). The CDR3 extends over 15 amino acids. Trimming left V 4 bases short and J 7 bases short, with 15 bases between. Germline values: CDR1 SGDLS, CDR2 YYNGEE. For the CDR3, the DNA is TGTGCCAGCAGCCCTAGGGCGGGGCAGAATTCACCCCTCCACTTT. Amino acids: CASSPRAGQNSPLHF.

The chain joins TRBV6-5 to TRBJ1-2; D gene unclear. V shed 6 bases and J shed 0 bases, with 11 bases lying between them. CDR3 length equals 14 residues. The V gene's germline CDR1 is MNHEY and CDR2 SVGAGI. The CDR3 nucleotides are TGTGCCAGCAGGTTCTCTGAGGCTAACTATGGCTACACCTTC. It specifies CASRFSEANYGYTF.

CDR3 in DNA: TGTGCCAGCAGCTTAAGCGGGAACACCGGGGAGCTGTTTTTT. Residues: CASSLSGNTGELFF. This sequence joins TRBV7-6 and TRBJ2-2, with a possible D match to TRBD2 (5 bases). Germline V gene data show CDR1 as SGHVS and CDR2 as FNYEAQ. The CDR3 runs to 14 residues. V lost 2 bases and J 1 base, leaving 5 bases between the germline ends.

This clone was seen once. The chain has TRBV11-2 and TRBJ1-3; D uncertain. The CDR3 runs to 12 residues. The germline V gene has CDR1 SGHAT and CDR2 FQNNGV. V lost 3 bases, J lost 0 bases, and 0 bases lay in between. CDR3 protein: CASSFSGNTIYF. CDR3 sequence (DNA): TGTGCCAGCAGCTTCTCTGGAAACACCATATATTTT.

This clone was recorded only once. The V gene is TRBV6-1, the J gene TRBJ2-1, with D perhaps TRBD2 (6 bases). The CDR3 extends over 15 amino acids. The V end lost 3 bases, the J end lost 2 bases, and 11 bases lay between the germline ends. Germline loops: CDR1 MNHNS, CDR2 SASEGT. The CDR3 region is CASSDGGATYNEQFF. CDR3 coding DNA: TGTGCCAGCAGTGACGGGGGAGCTACCTACAATGAGCAGTTCTTC.

This clone occurred once. The rearrangement uses TRBV28 and TRBJ1-5; D possibly corresponds to TRBD1 (5 bases). Per the germline V gene, CDR1 is MDHEN and CDR2 is SYDVKM. The CDR3 is 15 amino acids. V dropped 5 bases and J dropped 2 bases, with 13 bases sitting between them. In DNA form, the CDR3 reads TGTGCCAGCAGTCTAGGGGAGGGAGGCAATCAGCCCCAGCATTTT. This sequence encodes CASSLGEGGNQPQHF.

A single count supports this clone. The V and J genes are TRBV6-7 and TRBJ2-7, with a tentative D call TRBD2 (6 bases). TRBV6-7 is filed as an ORF, its function uncertain. V lost 0 bases, J lost 3 bases, and 9 bases lay in between. The CDR3 spans 14 residues. The CDR3 bases are TGTGCCAGCAGTTACTCCGCGGGGAACTACGAGCAGTACTTC. It encodes CASSYSAGNYEQYF.

This sequence joins TRBV21-1 and TRBJ2-4; no DNA check was done on the table's D call, TRBD2. TRBV21-1 counts as a pseudogene. The CDR3 covers 17 residues. CDR3 in amino acids: CASSKEEASRAKNIQYF. CDR3 nucleotide sequence: TGTGCCAGCAGCAAAGAGGAGGCTAGCCGAGCCAAAAACATTCAGTACTTC.

The chain recombines TRBV7-3 with TRBJ2-2, with 10 bases identical to TRBD2. The germline gives CDR1 SGHTA, CDR2 FQGTGA. The CDR3 sequence is 18 residues long. Germline trimming cut 3 bases from V and 1 base from J; bases unmatched to any gene: 8. The CDR3 nucleotides read TGTGCCAGCAGCTTCGCCCCCCCTAGCGGGGGGAACACCGGGGAGCTGTTTTTT. This encodes CASSFAPPSGGNTGELFF.

V and J are TRBV5-1 and TRBJ2-5; TRBD1 aligns across 7 bases. CDR3 length equals 13 residues. Germline CDR1 reads SGHRS; CDR2 reads YFSETQ. Trimming took 4 bases from V and 0 from J; bases not matched to a gene: 0. Here the CDR3 reads CASSDRDQETQYF. DNA of the CDR3: TGCGCCAGCAGCGACAGGGACCAAGAGACCCAGTACTTC.

The chain uses TRBV6-5 and TRBJ2-7; D uncertain. Trimming took off 8 bases at V and 2 bases at J, with 10 bases between the two ends. Germline-derived CDR1 and CDR2 are MNHEY and SVGAGI. There are 12 residues in the CDR3. This CDR3 is CASGSNPYEQYF. As DNA, the CDR3 is TGTGCCAGCGGATCAAATCCCTACGAGCAGTACTTC.

The chain joins TRBV18 to TRBJ2-5; the match to TRBD2 covers 14 bases. Germline trimming cut 3 bases from V and 7 bases from J; bases unmatched to any gene: 7. Germline CDR1 reads KGHSH; CDR2 reads LQKENI. This CDR3 has 16 residues. The CDR3 sequence is CASSPPGLAGAGTQYF. CDR3 DNA: TGTGCCAGCTCACCTCCGGGACTAGCGGGAGCGGGGACCCAGTACTTC.

The CDR3 DNA follows: TGCGCCAGCAGTGAGACAGGTAGCACTGAAGCTTTCTTT. It is translated as CASSETGSTEAFF. This chain links TRBV10-2 with TRBJ1-1, with D possibly being TRBD1 (5 bases). The CDR3 loop spans 13 amino acids. Between the trimmed V and J ends, which lost 2 bases and 4 bases, there was a span of 8 bases. Germline V gives CDR1 WSHSY, CDR2 SAAADI.

CDR3 DNA: TGTGCCAGCAGTGGAGGACATACTGAAGCTTTCTTT. Translated, it gives CASSGGHTEAFF. The chain links TRBV6-5 to TRBJ1-1; D is possibly TRBD1 (5 bases). The length of the CDR3 is 12 residues. Germline-derived CDR1 and CDR2 are MNHEY and SVGAGI. Deletions cut 5 bases from V and 5 bases from J, with 9 bases between.

Concerning this clone itself: The sample holds other DNA sequences that translate to the same CDR3. The rearrangement links TRBV7-8 to TRBJ1-2; 7 bases align to TRBD1. Germline V CDR1 and CDR2: SGHVS, FQNEAQ. The CDR3 totals 14 residues. J gave up 7 bases and V 3 bases, and 8 bases lay outside the gene matches. The CDR3 sequence is CASSFGRGLGGYTF. In DNA, the CDR3 is TGTGCCAGCAGCTTCGGAAGGGGGCTGGGTGGCTACACCTTC.

The CDR3 protein is CASSLDLSSGNTIYF. Written as DNA, the CDR3 is TGTGCCAGCAGCTTGGACTTGAGCTCTGGAAACACCATATATTTT. V and J are TRBV5-6 and TRBJ1-3; D remains unclear. The CDR3 is 15 amino acids. The V gene's germline CDR1 is SGHDT and CDR2 YYEEEE. V gave up 0 bases and J gave up 0 bases, with 7 bases separating them.

The chain is built from TRBV11-2 and TRBJ2-7; 10 positions agree with TRBD2. CDR1 is SGHAT, CDR2 FQNNGV, per germline. Trimming removed 4 bases from V and 4 bases from J; junction bases left unmatched: 4. CDR3 size: 14 residues. For the CDR3, the DNA is TGTGCCAGCAGCTCTACTAGCGGGGCTTACGAGCAGTACTTC. Its protein product is CASSSTSGAYEQYF. Using reference TRBV11-2 and TRBJ2-7 for the parts outside the CDR3, the full variable domain is EAGVAQSPRYKIIEKRQSVAFWCNPISGHATLYWYQQILGQGPKLLIQFQNNGVVDDSQLPKDRFSAERLKGVDSTLKIQPAKLEDSAVYLCASSSTSGAYEQYFGPGTRLTVT.

V gene TRBV4-1 combines with J gene TRBJ2-7; the match to TRBD2 covers 12 bases. The CDR3 consists of 16 residues. V lost 0 bases and J lost 7; bases outside the gene matches: 7. The germline V gene encodes CDR1 MGHRA and CDR2 YSYEKL. The CDR3 is CASSQEPLAGGGEQYF. DNA of the CDR3: TGCGCCAGCAGCCAAGAGCCCCTAGCGGGGGGGGGTGAGCAGTACTTC.

This clone turned up a few times. The chain joins TRBV6-1 to TRBJ2-1; D ambiguous. Germline loops: CDR1 MNHNS, CDR2 SASEGT. The ends were cut back, 11 bases at V and 0 bases at J, with 8 bases in the middle. This CDR3 spans 12 amino acids. CDR3 protein: CAGSSSYNEQFF. The DNA for the CDR3 is TGTGCCGGATCCAGCTCCTACAATGAGCAGTTCTTC.

The chain carries TRBV19 and TRBJ2-1; 12 nucleotides line up with TRBD2. The CDR3 is 17 residues long. J gave up 5 bases and V 3 bases, and 8 bases lay outside the gene matches. Germline V gives CDR1 LNHDA, CDR2 SQIVND (reference sequence). Written as DNA, the CDR3 is TGTGCCAGTAGTATCTCACCCCTAGCGGGGGGGGACAATGAGCAGTTCTTC. This sequence encodes CASSISPLAGGDNEQFF. Full variable domain (outside the CDR3, taken from reference TRBV19 and TRBJ2-1): DGGITQSPKYLFRKEGQNVTLSCEQNLNHDAMYWYRQDPGQGLRLIYYSQIVNDFQKGDIAEGYSVSREKKESFPLTVTSAQKNPTAFYLCASSISPLAGGDNEQFFGPGTRLTVL.